The 15 T cell receptor beta chains given below trace back to one sample, sequenced in a study of shared clonotypes between healthy human individuals. The protocol was immunoSEQ multiplex PCR, while the TCRdb copy is restricted to in-frame clones and leaves out a portion. The sample lists about 2,500,000 clones, roughly nine tenths seen once, with over 0.12% in the top ten. Input material: naive CD4+ T cells sorted from blood. Sample subset: CD45RA+ positively selected. These receptors came from a man between 18 and 29 years old in good health.

V is TRBV29-1 and J is TRBJ2-7; no clear D gene. Deletions cut 4 bases from V and 3 bases from J, with 10 bases between. Germline V gene data show CDR1 as SQVTM and CDR2 as ANQGSEA. The CDR3 loop spans 12 amino acids. For the CDR3, the DNA is TGCAGCGTTGCTGGTTCCCTCTACGAGCAGTACTTC. Encoded protein: CSVAGSLYEQYF.

This chain connects TRBV6-8 to TRBJ2-5, with a tentative D call TRBD1 (5 bases). Germline CDR1 is MNHGY and CDR2 is SAAAGT. The CDR3 is 13 residues long. Deletions cut 6 bases from V and 2 bases from J, with 10 bases between. CDR3 nucleotide sequence: TGTGCCAGCAGGCAGGGATATCAAGAGACCCAGTACTTC. Its protein product is CASRQGYQETQYF.

This rearrangement joins TRBV28 to TRBJ1-2; TRBD1 aligns across 8 bases. The junction had 11 bases not matched to a gene; V was cut back by 7 bases and J by 4 bases. The CDR3 sequence is 15 residues long. Germline V CDR1 and CDR2: MDHEN, SYDVKM. The CDR3 DNA follows: TGTGCCAGCACCCCGAGTGACAGGGGTGGCTATGGCTACACCTTC. This sequence encodes CASTPSDRGGYGYTF.

The chain links TRBV13 to TRBJ2-4; 11 nucleotides align to TRBD2. The CDR3 consists of 21 residues. V gave up 1 base and J gave up 1 base; unmatched junction bases: 15. The germline V gene encodes CDR1 PRHDT and CDR2 FYEKMQ (reference sequence). CDR3 nucleotide sequence: TGTGCCAGCAGCTTAGTAATGAGTGCTAGCGGGAGGATGGTGGCCAAAAACATTCAGTACTTC. This sequence encodes CASSLVMSASGRMVAKNIQYF.

The chain joins TRBV7-2 to TRBJ2-3; tentatively, D is TRBD1 (6 bases). V shed 5 bases and J shed 14 bases, with 20 bases lying between them. This CDR3 is 13 amino acids long. Looked up from germline, CDR1 is SGHTA and CDR2 is FQGNSA. The CDR3 coding sequence is TGTGCCAGCAGCAAATACCGGGACATCCGGTGGTATTTT. As protein: CASSKYRDIRWYF.

The chain recombines TRBV27 with TRBJ1-4, with 9 nucleotides matching TRBD1. With V trimmed by 5 bases and J by 7 bases, 14 bases remained unmatched. Germline assignment: CDR1 MNHEY and CDR2 SMNVEV (reference sequence). CDR3 length: 17 residues. This CDR3 reads CASSPTARWDRVEKLFF. DNA of the CDR3: TGTGCCAGCAGTCCTACCGCCCGGTGGGACAGGGTTGAAAAACTGTTTTTT.

This chain uses TRBV5-1 with TRBJ1-1; the D gene is possibly TRBD1 (6 bases). The germline gives CDR1 SGHRS, CDR2 YFSETQ. V lost 2 bases to trimming and J lost 8 bases, with 10 bases between them. CDR3 length equals 12 residues. This CDR3 is CASSFGGREAFF. The CDR3 DNA follows: TGCGCCAGCAGCTTTGGGGGCAGGGAAGCTTTCTTT.

The V call is TRBV7-2, the J call TRBJ2-2, with D uncertain. CDR3 length: 14 amino acids. V gave up 1 base and J gave up 6 bases, with 9 bases separating them. Germline CDR1 SGHTA, CDR2 FQGNSA. This CDR3 is CASSLGVVAGELFF. In nucleotides, the CDR3 is TGTGCCAGCAGCTTAGGGGTAGTGGCCGGGGAGCTGTTTTTT. The full variable domain, completed using reference TRBV7-2 and TRBJ2-2, is GAGVSQSPSNKVTEKGKDVELRCDPISGHTALYWYRQSLGQGLEFLIYFQGNSAPDKSGLPSDRFSAERTGGSVSTLTIQRTQQEDSAVYLCASSLGVVAGELFFGEGSRLTVL.

This clone was seen a single time. V gene TRBV10-3 combines with J gene TRBJ1-2, with TRBD1 matching 9 bases. The length of the CDR3 is 14 residues. With V trimmed by 7 bases and J by 8 bases, 11 bases remained unmatched. Germline CDR1 ENHRY, CDR2 SYGVKD. The CDR3 reads CAINPGQGAAGYTF. In DNA form, the CDR3 reads TGTGCCATCAATCCGGGACAGGGAGCGGCGGGCTACACCTTC.

In regard to this clone: The sample carries other DNA sequences with the same CDR3. The chain uses TRBV5-1 and TRBJ1-1; D unresolved. The CDR3 sequence is 14 residues long. The germline V gene has CDR1 SGHRS and CDR2 YFSETQ. Trimming took 0 bases from V and 0 from J, leaving 6 bases between them. This chain's CDR3 is CASSLDGLNTEAFF. The CDR3 bases are TGCGCCAGCAGCTTGGATGGCCTGAACACTGAAGCTTTCTTT.

The chain couples TRBV5-6 to TRBJ2-2; TRBD1 agrees at 8 bases. V shed 3 bases and J 6 bases; nucleotides not matched to a gene: 4. The length of the CDR3 is 14 residues. Germline assignment: CDR1 SGHDT and CDR2 YYEEEE. The CDR3 is CASSWTGSPGELFF. The CDR3 coding sequence is TGTGCCAGCAGCTGGACAGGGTCTCCCGGGGAGCTGTTTTTT.

This clone was seen a handful of times. The chain combines TRBV27 with TRBJ2-7; no firm D call. The CDR3 spans 11 residues. The germline V and J ends were trimmed by 6 bases and 3 bases, with 6 bases remaining between them. The V gene's germline CDR1 is MNHEY and CDR2 SMNVEV (reference sequence). This chain's CDR3 is CASRQNYEQYF. CDR3 bases: TGTGCCAGCAGGCAAAACTACGAGCAGTACTTC.

The chain recombines TRBV5-1 with TRBJ2-3; no definite D call. The CDR3 runs to 15 residues. Germline assignment: CDR1 SGHRS and CDR2 YFSETQ. V was pared by 3 bases and J by 2 bases, with 13 bases between. CDR3 DNA sequence: TGCGCCAGCAGCTCCGAGTCGCGAGCCACAGATACGCAGTATTTT. Protein product: CASSSESRATDTQYF.

In the case of this clone: At the DNA level, this CDR3 is encoded by other sequences in the same sample as well. This chain joins TRBV30 and TRBJ1-1; D is ambiguous. The CDR3 loop spans 11 amino acids. V was shortened by 3 bases and J by 3 bases, with 5 bases between the two germline ends. Germline CDR1 and CDR2: GTSNPN and SVGIG (reference sequence). The CDR3 nucleotides read TGTGCCTGGAGCGCAGACACTGAAGCTTTCTTT. Its protein product is CAWSADTEAFF.

V is TRBV2 and J is TRBJ1-3, with D perhaps TRBD1 (5 bases). The germline CDR1 and CDR2 sequences are SNHLY and FYNNEI. The CDR3 has 16 residues. V lost 4 bases and J 1 base, leaving 14 bases between the germline ends. Here the CDR3 reads CASSGGRAVSGNTIYF. In DNA, the CDR3 is TGTGCCAGCAGTGGGGGCAGGGCCGTTTCTGGAAACACCATATATTTT.